This T cell receptor (beta chain) is from a study of technical replicates of blood from several donors (TCRdb year 2017). The library was generated by the immunoSEQ multiplex PCR assay. TCRdb took over this immuneACCESS table, retaining in-frame rearrangements with V and J assigned. Such tables are incomplete; in checked studies, under half of the missing clones stem from an unresolved V gene, and the remainder is unexplained. This sample gives 40,000 to 60,000 clones in total; 85% to 90% of them show up just once. The leading ten clones occupy approximately 5.9% of the sample. In regard to this clone: What antigen it recognizes has not been identified. Base qualities are missing; no much larger clone stands one base away.

Based on the germline V gene, the CDR1 and CDR2 sequences are SNHLY and FYNNEI. Clipping removes 6 bases from V and 11 bases from J, with 12 as the unmatched junction base count. The CDR3 runs 13 residues from the cysteine to the phenylalanine. The retained sequence is limited to the CDR3, 39 bases, with the frame set at the first base. This sequence was found in a human donor in good health. Some clones in this sample may be carry-over from other donors' samples. Sequencing used PBMCs. The receptor chain draws on TRBV2 and TRBJ2-7; 8 junctional bases match TRBD1. The CDR3 region: CASSESRQGTEYF. The DNA reads TGTGCCAGCAGCGAATCCCGACAGGGGACGGAGTACTTC.